Presented here are 27 T cell receptor beta chains from one specimen sequenced in a study of regulatory T cells in long-lasting Graves disease. Specified time point: newly diagnosed GD, antithyroid drugs for less than 3 months. Extracted RNA from PBMCs served as the source of the TCR library. iRepertoire HTBI primers and Arm-PCR of CDR3 regions built TCR beta libraries. TCRdb independently ran MiXCR on the multiplex PCR reads; one entry per CDR3 protein. The top ten hold more than 10% of the sample, which has 560,000 or so distinct CDR3 sequences, 15% to 20% seen once. These data were also reused for a study on T cells in Graves' hyperthyroidism and ophthalmopathy.

The specimen was peripheral blood mononuclear cells (PBMCs), collected at new diagnosis, from a patient treated with antithyroid drugs. Every receptor here comes from a man between 18 and 29 years old with Graves disease.

This clonotype turned up a few times. The chain employs TRBV29-1 and TRBJ2-6, with D perhaps TRBD2 (6 bases). The V gene lost 6 bases and the J gene lost 0 bases, with 12 bases spanning the gap. From germline, CDR1 is SQVTM and CDR2 ANQGSEA. This CDR3 has 15 residues. The CDR3 nucleotides are TGCAGCGTGGCAGGAGGGTACTCTGGGGCCAACGTCCTGACTTTC. Protein: CSVAGGYSGANVLTF.

There are many counts of this clonotype. The gene calls are TRBV6-2 or TRBV6-3 and TRBJ2-1, with 13 bases that match TRBD2. Germline V gives CDR1 MNHEY, CDR2 SVGEGT. With V trimmed by 4 bases and J by 9 bases, 6 bases remained unmatched. The CDR3 totals 15 residues. The CDR3 loop is CASSFRGLAGVEQFF. The DNA for the CDR3 is TGTGCCAGCAGTTTCCGCGGACTAGCGGGAGTTGAGCAGTTCTTC.

This clonotype showed up just a few times. The rearrangement uses TRBV4-1 and TRBJ2-5, with D possibly matching TRBD2 (6 bases). The germline V gene has CDR1 MGHRA and CDR2 YSYEKL. V lost 2 bases, J lost 2 bases, and 9 bases lay in between. There are 14 residues in the CDR3. The CDR3 DNA follows: TGCGCCAGCAGCCAATGGGACTTTCAAGAGACCCAGTACTTC. Protein sequence: CASSQWDFQETQYF.

This clonotype has only a few counts. The rearrangement joins TRBV20-1 to TRBJ2-1, with D tentatively TRBD2 (7 bases). The J call is in doubt because the DNA end fits TRBJ2-5 better. CDR3 length: 12 amino acids. The germline CDR1 and CDR2 sequences are DFQATT and SNEGSKA (reference sequence). In DNA form, the CDR3 reads TGCAGTGCTACGAGGGGGGGAGAGACCCAGTACTTC. This encodes CSATRGGETQYF.

This clonotype has at least ten counts. The CDR3 coding sequence is TGCAGCGTGAGGCCGACAGGGAACACTGAAGCTTTCTTT. Protein: CSVRPTGNTEAFF. This chain connects TRBV29-1 to TRBJ1-1, with D tentatively TRBD1 (6 bases). Trimming shortened V by 6 bases and J by 1 base, and 12 bases separated the two germline ends. Germline CDR1 and CDR2: SQVTM and ANQGSEA. The CDR3 sequence is 13 residues long.

The chain combines TRBV13 with TRBJ2-7, with no clear D. CDR3 length: 16 amino acids. The V end lost 1 base, the J end lost 0 bases, and 13 bases lay between the germline ends. Germline loops: CDR1 PRHDT, CDR2 FYEKMQ (reference sequence). The CDR3 DNA follows: TGTGCCAGCAGCTTAGATAGTAGCACACCCTCCTACGAGCAGTACTTC. Its translation: CASSLDSSTPSYEQYF.

This clonotype came up many times. The gene calls are TRBV28 and TRBJ2-1; 9 nucleotides line up with TRBD1. The germline CDR1 and CDR2 sequences are MDHEN and SYDVKM. This CDR3 has 20 residues. Trimming took 6 bases from V and 6 from J; bases not matched to a gene: 24. The CDR3 reads CASSPSWGDREEFGGNEQFF. In nucleotides, the CDR3 is TGTGCCAGCAGCCCGAGTTGGGGGGACAGGGAAGAGTTTGGAGGCAATGAGCAGTTCTTC.

This clonotype was seen a handful of times. The chain combines TRBV27 with TRBJ1-4; no reliable D call. The CDR3 is 13 amino acids. CDR1 and CDR2 from the germline V gene are MNHEY and SMNVEV (reference sequence). V lost 6 bases to trimming and J lost 8 bases, with 13 bases between them. In DNA, the CDR3 is TGTGCCAGCAGCCCTTCCCGTTGGGAAAAACTGTTTTTT. This gives the protein CASSPSRWEKLFF. Variable domain in full (rest from reference TRBV27 and TRBJ1-4): EAQVTQNPRYLITVTGKKLTVTCSQNMNHEYMSWYRQDPGLGLRQIYYSMNVEVTDKGDVPEGYKVSRKEKRNFPLILESPSPNQTSLYFCASSPSRWEKLFFGSGTQLSVL.

This clonotype came up many times. V gene TRBV2 combines with J gene TRBJ2-5; D not resolved. The CDR3 spans 12 residues. CDR1 SNHLY and CDR2 FYNNEI come from the germline V gene. Trimming shortened V by 3 bases and J by 2 bases, and 4 bases separated the two germline ends. The CDR3 sequence: CASSEAQETQYF. For the CDR3, the DNA is TGTGCCAGCAGTGAGGCTCAAGAGACCCAGTACTTC. Variable domain in full (rest from reference TRBV2 and TRBJ2-5): EPEVTQTPSHQVTQMGQEVILRCVPISNHLYFYWYRQILGQKVEFLVSFYNNEISEKSEIFDDQFSVERPDGSNFTLKIRSTKLEDSAMYFCASSEAQETQYFGPGTRLLVL.

In its sample, this clonotype was seen many times. The J gene is TRBJ1-1, the V gene TRBV7-6, with 7 bases matching TRBD1. There are 15 residues in the CDR3. The J segment lost 0 bases and the V segment lost 1 base, leaving 2 bases of the junction unmatched. CDR1 is SGHVS and CDR2 is FNYEAQ in the germline V gene. CDR3 amino acids: CASSLVGGVNTEAFF. CDR3 nucleotide sequence: TGTGCCAGCAGCTTAGTAGGGGGCGTGAACACTGAAGCTTTCTTT.

V usage is TRBV9 and J usage is TRBJ2-1; 7 bases are shared with TRBD2. The germline V gene encodes CDR1 SGDLS and CDR2 YYNGEE. J lost 5 bases, V lost 0 bases, and 2 bases had no gene match. The CDR3 contains 14 residues. The CDR3 region is CASSVVLADNEQFF. CDR3 DNA sequence: TGTGCCAGCAGCGTAGTCCTAGCGGACAATGAGCAGTTCTTC.

Points on this clonotype: This may arise from a read error, as a much more abundant clone is one base away. The chain joins TRBV20-1 to TRBJ2-2; D is possibly TRBD2 (5 bases). The CDR3 has 12 amino acids. Germline CDR1 DFQATT, CDR2 SNEGSKA (reference sequence). The CDR3 DNA reads as TGCAGTGCTAGCGAGAACACCGGGGAGCCGTTTTTT. It yields the protein CSASENTGEPFF.

This chain uses TRBV2 with TRBJ2-7; TRBD2 is a possible D gene (5 bases). Per the germline V gene, CDR1 is SNHLY and CDR2 is FYNNEI. The CDR3 extends over 14 amino acids. Trimming stripped 4 bases from V and 3 bases from J, with 13 bases between. CDR3 loop: CASSVPVGNYEQYF. The DNA for the CDR3 is TGTGCCAGCAGTGTGCCCGTCGGGAACTACGAGCAGTACTTC.

V usage is TRBV7-8 and J usage is TRBJ1-2; 9 nucleotides match TRBD1. CDR1 and CDR2 (germline): SGHVS, FQNEAQ. CDR3 length: 14 amino acids. The V gene end was trimmed by 3 bases and the J gene end by 7 bases; junction bases not matched to a gene: 6. Here the CDR3 reads CASSFTGGAAGYTF. CDR3 nucleotides: TGTGCCAGCAGCTTTACAGGGGGCGCAGCTGGCTACACCTTC.

Ten or more counts support this clonotype. The chain recombines TRBV28 with TRBJ2-1; D gene unclear. V dropped 2 bases and J dropped 9 bases, with 5 bases sitting between them. The CDR3 has 11 amino acids. The V gene's germline CDR1 is MDHEN and CDR2 SYDVKM. The CDR3 DNA is TGTGCCAGCAGTTTAGGTTCTGAGCAGTTCTTC. This sequence encodes CASSLGSEQFF.

This clonotype has at least ten counts. The chain uses TRBV7-9 and TRBJ2-7, with TRBD2 matching over 8 bases. The CDR3 is 17 residues long. V shed 2 bases and J 0 bases; nucleotides not matched to a gene: 9. Looked up from germline, CDR1 is SEHNR and CDR2 is FQNEAQ (reference sequence). In DNA, the CDR3 is TGTGCCAGCAGCTTAACCCCTGGGACTAGGGTCTCCTACGAGCAGTACTTC. This encodes CASSLTPGTRVSYEQYF. The full variable domain, completed using reference TRBV7-9 and TRBJ2-7, is DTGVSQNPRHKITKRGQNVTFRCDPISEHNRLYWYRQTLGQGPEFLTYFQNEAQLEKSRLLSDRFSAERPKGSFSTLEIQRTEQGDSAMYLCASSLTPGTRVSYEQYFGPGTRLTVT.

This clonotype was observed a few times. The chain couples TRBV11-3 to TRBJ2-1; D remains unclear. Germline-derived CDR1 and CDR2 are SGHNT and YENEEA. V lost 0 bases and J 3 bases, leaving 3 bases between the germline ends. There are 13 residues in the CDR3. The CDR3: CASSLEFYNEQFF. CDR3 sequence (DNA): TGTGCCAGCAGCTTAGAGTTCTACAATGAGCAGTTCTTC.

The chain links TRBV6-4 to TRBJ2-7, with 14 bases lining up with TRBD2. Trimming cost V 0 bases and J 3 bases; bases outside gene matches: 1. In germline, CDR1 is MRHNA, CDR2 SNTAGT. This CDR3 is 16 amino acids long. The CDR3: CASSDSTSGRVYEQYF. The CDR3, as DNA: TGTGCCAGCAGTGACTCGACTAGCGGGAGGGTCTACGAGCAGTACTTC.

This clonotype has only a few counts. V is TRBV14 and J is TRBJ2-7; 7 nucleotides align to TRBD1. Germline V gene lookup returns CDR1 SGHDN and CDR2 FVKESK. The CDR3 is 13 amino acids. V trimming: 8 bases; J trimming: 5 bases; junction bases outside the gene matches: 9. The CDR3 here is CASSVVGGNEQYF. CDR3 DNA: TGTGCCAGCTCCGTAGTAGGGGGCAACGAGCAGTACTTC.

This clonotype turned up a few times. This chain uses TRBV6-1 with TRBJ2-5; tentatively, D is TRBD2 (5 bases). Germline V gene sequence: CDR1 MNHNS, CDR2 SASEGT. Trimming cost V 7 bases and J 5 bases, with 14 bases left between them. The CDR3 contains 13 residues. In nucleotides, the CDR3 is TGTGCCAGCATAGCGACAATTCGTGAGACCCAGTACTTC. This sequence encodes CASIATIRETQYF.

This clonotype has only a few counts. The V and J genes are TRBV7-9 and TRBJ2-1; D gene unclear. The CDR3 sequence is 11 residues long. The germline gives CDR1 SEHNR, CDR2 FQNEAQ (reference sequence). Trimming took 1 base from V and 8 from J, leaving 3 bases between them. CDR3 sequence reads: CASSLEYEQFF. DNA of the CDR3: TGTGCCAGCAGCTTAGAATATGAGCAGTTCTTC.

The genes are TRBV18 and TRBJ1-1; weak D call: TRBD1 (6 bases). Germline lookup yields CDR1 KGHSH and CDR2 LQKENI. The ends were cut back, 6 bases at V and 2 bases at J, with 19 bases in the middle. The CDR3 has 16 amino acids. The CDR3 reads CASSPTPWTDNTEAFF. In nucleotides, the CDR3 is TGTGCCAGCTCCCCTACCCCCTGGACAGATAACACTGAAGCTTTCTTT.

The V and J genes are TRBV5-1 and TRBJ1-2; 8 positions agree with TRBD1. Germline assignment: CDR1 SGHRS and CDR2 YFSETQ. The junction had 6 bases not matched to a gene; V was cut back by 3 bases and J by 8 bases. The CDR3 covers 13 residues. The CDR3 region is CASSWGTGNGYTF. The CDR3 DNA reads TGCGCCAGCAGCTGGGGGACAGGTAACGGCTACACCTTC. Complete variable domain (other parts from reference TRBV5-1 and TRBJ1-2): KAGVTQTPRYLIKTRGQQVTLSCSPISGHRSVSWYQQTPGQGLQFLFEYFSETQRNKGNFPGRFSGRQFSNSRSEMNVSTLELGDSALYLCASSWGTGNGYTFGSGTRLTVV.

This clonotype was observed many times. This chain uses TRBV27 with TRBJ2-7, with TRBD2 matching over 9 bases. CDR3 length equals 15 residues. The junction had 9 bases not matched to a gene; V was cut back by 6 bases and J by 3 bases. In germline, CDR1 is MNHEY, CDR2 SMNVEV (reference sequence). CDR3 coding DNA: TGTGCCAGCAGCTCGCCGGCGGGAGGGCTCTACGAGCAGTACTTC. Protein sequence: CASSSPAGGLYEQYF.

V and J are TRBV10-3 and TRBJ2-3, with 7 bases aligning to TRBD1. Trimming took 4 bases from V and 0 from J; bases not matched to a gene: 4. The CDR3 spans 15 residues. Per the germline V gene, CDR1 is ENHRY and CDR2 is SYGVKD. The CDR3 is CAISGDSSSTDTQYF. Here the CDR3 DNA reads TGTGCCATCAGTGGGGACAGCTCTAGCACAGATACGCAGTATTTT.

The genes are TRBV5-1 and TRBJ2-7, with TRBD1 identical over 7 bases. The germline CDR1 and CDR2 sequences are SGHRS and YFSETQ. With V trimmed by 0 bases and J by 4 bases, 7 bases remained unmatched. The CDR3 has 15 residues. The CDR3 loop is CASSLEGADVYEQYF. Here the CDR3 DNA reads TGCGCCAGCAGCTTGGAGGGGGCGGACGTATACGAGCAGTACTTC.

Note on this clonotype: A read error is possible here, since a much larger clone lies one base away. The chain is built from TRBV2 and TRBJ2-5; D not certain. Per the germline V gene, CDR1 is SNHLY and CDR2 is FYNNEI. This CDR3 comprises 13 residues. V was cut by 11 bases and J by 1 base, with 14 bases left in between. CDR3 protein: CAGKGNVQETQYF. In DNA form, the CDR3 reads TGTGCCGGCAAAGGGAACGTCCAAGAGACCCAGTACTTC.